The sequence of this TCR beta chain was determined in a study of beta chain features in type 1 diabetes. Of note for this clone: The antigen is not known.

Study-level results: A moderate, significant TCRB CDR3 shortening appeared in type 1 diabetes across four CD4+ subsets.

Expressed TCRB transcripts were sequenced, since all the RNA that had been isolated was reverse transcribed. The repertoire was sequenced with immunoSEQ multiplex PCR; TCRdb's copy has only in-frame clones and lacks some. The sample records approximately 170,000 clones, around 8% being singletons. The CDR3 totals 12 residues. The V and J ends lost 5 bases and 3 bases respectively, with 9 bases between them. Germline assignment: CDR1 SGHRS and CDR2 YFSETQ. The sample taken for sequencing was central memory CD4+ T cells from blood. The chain couples TRBV5-1 to TRBJ2-7; no clear D. The sequence derives from a middle-aged woman with type 1 diabetes. CDR3 protein: CASSTGYYEQYF. The CDR3 bases are TGCGCCAGCAGTACCGGTTACTACGAGCAGTACTTC.